This T cell receptor beta chain was found in a study of siplizumab effects on memory and regulatory T cells. In its sample, this clone was seen once. Its cognate antigen is unknown. Germline V CDR1 and CDR2: LNHNV, YYDKDF (reference sequence). With 1 base clipped from V and 2 bases from J, the junction kept 5 bases outside the gene matches. This CDR3 has 16 amino acids. The method was immunoSEQ multiplex PCR; TCRdb's version includes in-frame clones alone and lacks a portion of them. The sample lists about 14,000 clones; about 50% were seen once. General study results and limits: Naive T cell populations appeared to exhibit greater diversity than memory cells and appeared to be major alloresponse contributors.

Coculturing was carried out on the mixed lymphocyte reaction cells. It lasted 6 to 7 days and was done at 37°C. The clonotype originates from a human donor in good health; the cells came from an allogeneic mixed lymphocyte reaction. The J gene is TRBJ1-3, the V gene TRBV15; TRBD1 agrees at 7 bases. Sequencing was done on a sample of CFSE-low (dividing) CD4+ T cells sorted from an allogeneic mixed lymphocyte reaction. Here the CDR3 reads CATSRGGDRAGNTIYF. CDR3 bases: TGTGCCACCAGCAGAGGTGGAGACAGGGCTGGAAACACCATATATTTT.